Listed below are T cell receptor beta chains from one sample, sequenced in a study of preoperative IRX-2 immunotherapy in early breast cancer. The method was immunoSEQ multiplex PCR; TCRdb's version includes in-frame clones alone and lacks a portion of them. The repertoire holds about 11,000 clones, with 65% to 90% as singletons. The sample here was lymph node tissue, taken before IRX-2 immunotherapy. The receptors derive from a human donor with breast cancer. The CDR3 runs from the conserved cysteine through the conserved F or W. D genes are given only for firm matches. Size values are once, few and many counts, or a class for expanded clones, and some rows have none.

D gene,clone size,V gene,J gene,CDR3 DNA,CDR3 protein
NA,NA,TRBV6-8,TRBJ1-5,TGTGCCAGCAGTCCGACAAGGTACCAGCCCCAGCATTTT,CASSPTRYQPQHF
NA,NA,TRBV30,TRBJ2-7,TGTGCCTGGAGTTTGGCAGACTACGAGCAGTACTTC,CAWSLADYEQYF
TRBD1,NA,TRBV19,TRBJ1-3,TGTGCCAGTAGTATAGATCGGGACAGCTCTGGAAACACCATATATTTT,CASSIDRDSSGNTIYF
TRBD2,NA,TRBV6-8,TRBJ2-1,TGTGCCAGCAGCTACGGGGGGGGAAGAAAATACAATGAGCAGTTCTTC,CASSYGGGRKYNEQFF
TRBD2,NA,TRBV19,TRBJ2-3,TGTGCCAGTAGTGTCCTAGCGGGAGAGGAGGATACGCAGTATTTT,CASSVLAGEEDTQYF
TRBD1,NA,TRBV29-1,TRBJ2-2,TGCAGCGTTAGACAGGGGTGGCAGACCGGGGAGCTGTTTTTT,CSVRQGWQTGELFF
TRBD1,NA,TRBV7-7,TRBJ1-4,TGTGCCAGCAGCTCCTACGTTTCAGGGGGCCTTAATGAAAAACTGTTTTTT,CASSSYVSGGLNEKLFF
NA,NA,TRBV11-3,TRBJ1-3,TGTGCCAGCAGCGACGGCCGCTCCTCTGGAAACACCATATATTTT,CASSDGRSSGNTIYF
TRBD1,NA,TRBV7-4,TRBJ1-5,TGTGCCAGCAGCTTTACGGGACAGGGAGGCAATCAGCCCCAGCATTTT,CASSFTGQGGNQPQHF
NA,NA,TRBV15,TRBJ1-4,TGTGCCACCAGCAGAGATTTGGCAGGGGCAGGTGAAAAACTGTTTTTT,CATSRDLAGAGEKLFF
NA,NA,TRBV19,TRBJ1-3,TGTGCCAGTAGTATATTATCCTCTGGAAACACCATATATTTT,CASSILSSGNTIYF
TRBD1,NA,TRBV23-1,TRBJ2-7,TGCGCCAGCAGCTTTTGGGACAGACTCATCTCCTACGAGCAGTACTTC,CASSFWDRLISYEQYF
NA,NA,TRBV19,TRBJ1-2,TGTGCCAGTAGTATTTATGGTGACTATGGCTACACCTTC,CASSIYGDYGYTF
TRBD1,NA,TRBV14,TRBJ1-1,TGTGCCAGCAGCCGGGACAGAAACACTGAAGCTTTCTTT,CASSRDRNTEAFF
NA,NA,TRBV5-1,TRBJ1-2,TGCGCCAGCAGCTTGAGTCCAGGGGTGGACTATGGCTACACCTTC,CASSLSPGVDYGYTF
NA,NA,TRBV28,TRBJ2-3,TGTGCCAGCAGGGGACATTGGACAGCAGATACGCAGTATTTT,CASRGHWTADTQYF
NA,few,TRBV25-1,TRBJ1-4,TGTGCCAGCAGTGAATGGAGGGGGGTCATGGTTTTT,CASSEWRGVMVF
NA,NA,TRBV6-8,TRBJ1-4,TGTGCCAGCAGTTATAGTACCTACGAAAAACTGTTTTTT,CASSYSTYEKLFF
NA,few,TRBV18,TRBJ1-3,TGTGCCAGCGCGGCGGGGTATGGAAACACCATATATTTT,CASAAGYGNTIYF
TRBD1,NA,TRBV30,TRBJ1-2,TGTGCCTGGGGACAGGATAACTATGGCTACACCTTC,CAWGQDNYGYTF
TRBD1,NA,TRBV29-1,TRBJ2-2,TGCAGCGTTGAAGATCAACGACAGGGATCCGCCGGGGAGCTGTTTTTT,CSVEDQRQGSAGELFF
TRBD2,NA,TRBV11-3,TRBJ2-1,TGTGCCAGCAGCCGGCCTAGCGGAGGAAGGGGCTCCTACAATGAGCAGTTCTTC,CASSRPSGGRGSYNEQFF
TRBD1,NA,TRBV6-8,TRBJ1-3,TGTGCCAGCAGTTACTCTCAGGGGGCGGGAAACACCATATATTTT,CASSYSQGAGNTIYF
NA,NA,TRBV11-3,TRBJ2-3,TGTGCCAGCAGCTTGGGAGGGGGCTCAGATACGCAGTATTTT,CASSLGGGSDTQYF
TRBD1,once,TRBV23-1,TRBJ2-3,TGCGCCAGCAGCCAGTCCGGGACAGGGGGAGATACGCAGTATTTT,CASSQSGTGGDTQYF
NA,NA,TRBV28,TRBJ2-7,TGTGCCAGCAGTACAAGACTAGTGTCCTACGAGCAGTACTTC,CASSTRLVSYEQYF
NA,once,TRBV28,TRBJ1-2,TGTGCCAGCCTACCCACCATCGACAGGAGCTATGGCTACACCTTC,CASLPTIDRSYGYTF
NA,NA,TRBV19,TRBJ1-5,TGTGCCAGTAGTGGCGAGGGTCTTAATCAGCCCCAGCATTTT,CASSGEGLNQPQHF
NA,few,TRBV6-8,TRBJ2-7,TGTGCCAGCAGTGATTCTGACTCCGAGACAGTCACCTACGAGCAGTACTTC,CASSDSDSETVTYEQYF
NA,NA,TRBV18,TRBJ2-7,TGTGCCAGCTCACCACGGTTTGCGCAGGGGACCTACGAGCAGTACTTC,CASSPRFAQGTYEQYF
TRBD1,NA,TRBV5-1,TRBJ1-5,TGCGCCAGCAGCTGGACAGGGCAAAGCAATCAGCCCCAGCATTTT,CASSWTGQSNQPQHF
NA,NA,TRBV6-8,TRBJ2-7,TGTGCCAGCAGCCTAGGGAGAGGCTACGAGCAGTACTTC,CASSLGRGYEQYF
TRBD2,NA,TRBV7-6,TRBJ2-7,TGTGCCAGCAGCCCTACAGCGGGACTCTACGAGCAGTACTTC,CASSPTAGLYEQYF
NA,NA,TRBV5-1,TRBJ1-1,TGCGCCAGCAGCTTGGGGCTAGGGCGGGATACTGAAGCTTTCTTT,CASSLGLGRDTEAFF
NA,NA,TRBV23-1,TRBJ2-7,TGCGCCAGCAGTCAATCGAACGGAAAATCCTACGAGCAGTACTTC,CASSQSNGKSYEQYF
NA,NA,TRBV12-5,TRBJ2-2,TGTGCCAGCACTCAAGGGTTGAGGGGGATTAAGACCGGGGAGCTGTTTTTT,CASTQGLRGIKTGELFF
NA,NA,TRBV7-5,TRBJ2-2,TGTGCCAGCAGCTCCGGGAAGATCACCGGGGAGCTGTTTTTT,CASSSGKITGELFF
TRBD2,few,TRBV30,TRBJ2-3,TGTGCCTGGAGTGTTGGGACTACCCAGTCCACAGATACGCAGTATTTT,CAWSVGTTQSTDTQYF
NA,NA,TRBV6-8,TRBJ1-2,TGTGCCAGCATAATCACCAGTGCTAACTATGGCTACACCTTC,CASIITSANYGYTF
TRBD2,NA,TRBV11-3,TRBJ2-1,TGTGCCAGCCACCCACCCGTAGCGGGAGGGCTTAATGAGCAGTTCTTC,CASHPPVAGGLNEQFF
NA,NA,TRBV6-8,TRBJ2-7,TGTGCCAGCAGTTACCCCGGACAGAGGCCCTACGAGCAGTACTTC,CASSYPGQRPYEQYF
TRBD2,NA,TRBV11-3,TRBJ2-1,TGTGCCAGCAGCCGACCGGGGAGGGGAAACAATGAGCAGTTCTTC,CASSRPGRGNNEQFF
TRBD1,NA,TRBV29-1,TRBJ1-1,TGCAGCGCCACGACAGGGTCTATGAACACTGAAGCTTTCTTT,CSATTGSMNTEAFF